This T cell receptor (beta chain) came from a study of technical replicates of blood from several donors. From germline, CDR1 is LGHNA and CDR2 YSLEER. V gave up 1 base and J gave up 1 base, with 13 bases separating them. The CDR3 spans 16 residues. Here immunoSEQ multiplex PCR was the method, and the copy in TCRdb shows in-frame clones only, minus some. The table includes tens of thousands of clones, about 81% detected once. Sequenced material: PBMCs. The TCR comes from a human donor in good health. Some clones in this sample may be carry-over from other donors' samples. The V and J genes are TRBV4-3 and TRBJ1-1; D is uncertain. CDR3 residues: CASSQVLFLRNTEAFF. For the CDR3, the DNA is TGCGCCAGCAGCCAAGTCTTGTTTCTTAGGAACACTGAAGCTTTCTTT.